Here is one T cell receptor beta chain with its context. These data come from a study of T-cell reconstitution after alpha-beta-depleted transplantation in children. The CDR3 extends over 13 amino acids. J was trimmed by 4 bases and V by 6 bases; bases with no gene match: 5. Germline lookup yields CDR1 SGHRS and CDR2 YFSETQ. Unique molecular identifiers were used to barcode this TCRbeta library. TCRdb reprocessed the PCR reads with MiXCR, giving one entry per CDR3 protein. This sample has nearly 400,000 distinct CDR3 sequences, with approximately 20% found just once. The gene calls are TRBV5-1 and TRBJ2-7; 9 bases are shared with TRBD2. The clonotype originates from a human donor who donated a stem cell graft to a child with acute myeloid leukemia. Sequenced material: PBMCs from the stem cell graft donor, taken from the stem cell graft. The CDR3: CASNLAGGYEQYF. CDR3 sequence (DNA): TGCGCCAGCAATCTGGCGGGAGGGTACGAGCAGTACTTC.